The clone carrying this TCR beta chain was seen repeatedly, ten times or more. Its cognate antigen is unknown. This library used roughly 400 ng RNA and molecular barcoded adaptors spanning alpha/delta and beta/gamma chains. Using its own MiXCR run on the reads, TCRdb lists one record per CDR3 protein. The sample has 35,000 to 40,000 distinct CDR3 sequences; roughly 15% are singletons. These data belong to a study of read filtering for tumor transcriptome and immune sequencing. Study-level information: Mean patient age was approximately 66 years, range roughly 45 to 80; 16 to 20 male, over twelve female. Study results and limitations: Without single-read clonotypes, shared clonotype proportions correlated more between IR-seq and RNA-seq. RNA-seq captured clonotypes less deeply and reliably than IR-seq.

Germline CDR1 SQVTM, CDR2 ANQGSEA. Deletions cut 4 bases from V and 5 bases from J, with 11 bases between. This CDR3 comprises 12 residues. Sequenced: a population of CD138-negative cells sorted from bone marrow. The clonotype originates from a donor over 35 with multiple myeloma. The V call is TRBV29-1, the J call TRBJ1-1, with TRBD1 as a possible D gene (5 bases). Written as DNA, the CDR3 is TGCAGCGTTGGGGTGGGGGGAACTGAAGCTTTCTTT. Translating it yields CSVGVGGTEAFF. The whole variable domain, remainder taken from reference TRBV29-1 and TRBJ1-1, is SAVISQKPSRDICQRGTSLTIQCQVDSQVTMMFWYRQQPGQSLTLIATANQGSEATYESGFVIDKFPISRPNLTFSTLTVSNMSPEDSSIYLCSVGVGGTEAFFGQGTRLTVV.